These T cell receptor beta chains were read from a single sample in a study of T cell responses to AZD1222 COVID-19 vaccine. Method: immunoSEQ multiplex PCR; TCRdb's copy keeps in-frame clones and lacks some. The sample carries roughly 70,000 clones, more than 75% recorded once. The source was peripheral blood, collected 28 days after the second dose of the MenACWY control vaccine. Receptors originate from an adult who received the MenACWY meningococcal vaccine as a control. Both conserved end residues are part of each CDR3. D genes are given only for firm matches. Only some rows state a clone size, as once, few, many or a class for expanded clones.

j_gene: TRBJ1-2; len: 14; d_gene: TRBD1; abundance: -; v_gene: TRBV7-9; CDR3aa: CASSPGGLGYGYTF; CDR3nt: TGTGCCAGCAGCCCAGGGGGATTGGGCTATGGCTACACCTTC
j_gene: TRBJ1-5; len: 15; d_gene: -; abundance: -; v_gene: TRBV4-3; CDR3aa: CASSQVWQGYQPQHF; CDR3nt: TGCGCCAGCAGCCAAGTCTGGCAGGGATACCAGCCCCAGCATTTT
j_gene: TRBJ1-2; len: 14; d_gene: TRBD1; abundance: once; v_gene: TRBV2; CDR3aa: CASSPRTGMGGYTF; CDR3nt: TGTGCCAGCAGTCCACGGACAGGGATGGGGGGCTACACCTTC
j_gene: TRBJ2-3; len: 14; d_gene: -; abundance: -; v_gene: TRBV6-5; CDR3aa: CASKRSGPTDTQYF; CDR3nt: TGTGCCAGCAAACGGTCAGGGCCTACAGATACGCAGTATTTT
j_gene: TRBJ2-7; len: 16; d_gene: -; abundance: once; v_gene: TRBV18; CDR3aa: CASSPTGGSGTLLEAF; CDR3nt: TGTGCCAGCTCACCGACCGGCGGGTCAGGAACCTTGCTAGAAGCATTC
j_gene: TRBJ2-7; len: 15; d_gene: TRBD1; abundance: -; v_gene: TRBV10-2; CDR3aa: CASSEWRTGSYEQYF; CDR3nt: TGCGCCAGCAGTGAGTGGAGGACAGGGTCCTACGAGCAGTACTTC
j_gene: TRBJ2-7; len: 14; d_gene: TRBD1; abundance: once; v_gene: TRBV19; CDR3aa: CASSARQGSYEQYF; CDR3nt: TGTGCCAGTAGTGCCCGACAGGGCTCCTACGAGCAGTACTTC
j_gene: TRBJ2-7; len: 12; d_gene: -; abundance: -; v_gene: TRBV2; CDR3aa: CASSARRGEQYF; CDR3nt: TGTGCCAGCAGTGCCAGAAGGGGCGAGCAGTACTTC
j_gene: TRBJ2-7; len: 16; d_gene: -; abundance: -; v_gene: TRBV6-6; CDR3aa: CASSYARTASLYEQYF; CDR3nt: TGTGCCAGCAGTTATGCCCGGACAGCATCTCTCTACGAGCAGTACTTC
j_gene: TRBJ1-3; len: 15; d_gene: -; abundance: -; v_gene: TRBV10-3; CDR3aa: CAMAPGGALGNTIYF; CDR3nt: TGTGCCATGGCCCCTGGAGGGGCGCTTGGAAACACCATATATTTT
j_gene: TRBJ1-2; len: 15; d_gene: -; abundance: -; v_gene: TRBV18; CDR3aa: CASSPPTGTDYGYTF; CDR3nt: TGTGCCAGCTCACCTCCTACGGGTACCGACTATGGCTACACCTTC
j_gene: TRBJ1-4; len: 16; d_gene: TRBD1; abundance: -; v_gene: TRBV7-6; CDR3aa: CASSLSPGQGNEKLFF; CDR3nt: TGTGCCAGCAGCTTATCCCCGGGACAGGGGAATGAAAAACTGTTTTTT
j_gene: TRBJ2-5; len: 15; d_gene: TRBD2; abundance: -; v_gene: TRBV24-1; CDR3aa: CATSVGGGASETQYF; CDR3nt: TGTGCCACCAGCGTTGGCGGGGGGGCTTCAGAGACCCAGTACTTC
j_gene: TRBJ2-1; len: 16; d_gene: TRBD2; abundance: -; v_gene: TRBV30; CDR3aa: CAWSPYLAGRGNEQFF; CDR3nt: TGTGCCTGGAGCCCATACCTAGCGGGAAGGGGCAATGAGCAGTTCTTC
j_gene: TRBJ1-4; len: 15; d_gene: -; abundance: -; v_gene: TRBV7-9; CDR3aa: CASSFWGFANEKLFF; CDR3nt: TGTGCCAGCAGCTTTTGGGGATTTGCTAATGAAAAACTGTTTTTT
j_gene: TRBJ1-2; len: 16; d_gene: -; abundance: -; v_gene: TRBV4-3; CDR3aa: CASSPALGRIGYGYTF; CDR3nt: TGCGCCAGCAGCCCCGCGTTAGGCAGGATTGGATATGGCTACACCTTC
j_gene: TRBJ1-5; len: 16; d_gene: TRBD1; abundance: -; v_gene: TRBV29-1; CDR3aa: CSVSTGTGGSNQPQHF; CDR3nt: TGCAGCGTTAGCACCGGGACAGGGGGCTCCAATCAGCCCCAGCATTTT
j_gene: TRBJ2-1; len: 15; d_gene: TRBD2; abundance: -; v_gene: TRBV7-2; CDR3aa: CASSARPGGYNEQFF; CDR3nt: TGTGCCAGCAGCGCGAGGCCGGGAGGCTACAATGAGCAGTTCTTC
j_gene: TRBJ1-5; len: 16; d_gene: -; abundance: -; v_gene: TRBV19; CDR3aa: CASSMLGGRTNQPQHF; CDR3nt: TGTGCCAGTAGTATGCTAGGGGGACGGACGAATCAGCCCCAGCATTTT
j_gene: TRBJ1-4; len: 16; d_gene: -; abundance: -; v_gene: TRBV28; CDR3aa: CASRGGGIATNEKLFF; CDR3nt: TGTGCCAGCCGCGGCGGTGGTATTGCAACTAATGAAAAACTGTTTTTT
j_gene: TRBJ1-6; len: 17; d_gene: TRBD1; abundance: -; v_gene: TRBV5-6; CDR3aa: CASSFFGAGGDNSPLHF; CDR3nt: TGTGCCAGCAGCTTTTTCGGGGCAGGGGGGGATAATTCACCCCTCCACTTT
j_gene: TRBJ2-2; len: 15; d_gene: -; abundance: -; v_gene: TRBV4-1; CDR3aa: CASSRDRGDTGELFF; CDR3nt: TGCGCCAGCAGCCGAGACCGGGGCGACACCGGGGAGCTGTTTTTT
j_gene: TRBJ1-1; len: 12; d_gene: -; abundance: -; v_gene: TRBV9; CDR3aa: CASSGPNTEAFF; CDR3nt: TGTGCCAGCAGCGGGCCGAACACTGAAGCTTTCTTT
j_gene: TRBJ1-2; len: 15; d_gene: -; abundance: -; v_gene: TRBV6-1; CDR3aa: CASSEIGGAGDGYTF; CDR3nt: TGTGCCAGCAGTGAAATAGGGGGAGCCGGGGATGGCTACACCTTC
j_gene: TRBJ1-2; len: 15; d_gene: -; abundance: -; v_gene: TRBV6-2/TRBV6-3; CDR3aa: CASSYSTQGQGGYTF; CDR3nt: TGTGCCAGCAGTTACTCGACACAGGGCCAGGGAGGCTACACCTTC
j_gene: TRBJ2-5; len: 12; d_gene: -; abundance: -; v_gene: TRBV28; CDR3aa: CASSLGPETQYF; CDR3nt: TGTGCCAGCAGTTTGGGACCGGAGACCCAGTACTTC
j_gene: TRBJ2-7; len: 14; d_gene: -; abundance: -; v_gene: TRBV28; CDR3aa: CASSLTPLSVEQYF; CDR3nt: TGTGCCAGCAGTTTAACTCCCCTCTCGGTTGAGCAGTACTTC
j_gene: TRBJ1-4; len: 15; d_gene: -; abundance: -; v_gene: TRBV10-3; CDR3aa: CAISDGVGGNEKLFF; CDR3nt: TGTGCCATCAGTGATGGGGTTGGAGGTAATGAAAAACTGTTTTTT
j_gene: TRBJ2-3; len: 15; d_gene: -; abundance: -; v_gene: TRBV19; CDR3aa: CASSMAGLSTDTQYF; CDR3nt: TGTGCCAGTAGTATGGCGGGACTCAGCACAGATACGCAGTATTTT
j_gene: TRBJ2-3; len: 14; d_gene: -; abundance: -; v_gene: TRBV5-1; CDR3aa: CASSPRGPTDTQYF; CDR3nt: TGCGCCAGCAGCCCGCGGGGGCCCACAGATACGCAGTATTTT
j_gene: TRBJ2-7; len: 14; d_gene: -; abundance: -; v_gene: TRBV30; CDR3aa: CAWRVTGSTYEQYF; CDR3nt: TGTGCCTGGAGGGTCACCGGGTCAACCTACGAGCAGTACTTC
j_gene: TRBJ2-1; len: 14; d_gene: -; abundance: -; v_gene: TRBV6-6; CDR3aa: CASSQVSVFDEQFF; CDR3nt: TGTGCCAGCAGTCAAGTGAGCGTCTTTGATGAGCAGTTCTTC
j_gene: TRBJ1-1; len: 13; d_gene: -; abundance: -; v_gene: TRBV29-1; CDR3aa: CSARTAQGIGAFF; CDR3nt: TGCAGCGCCAGGACAGCCCAGGGGATTGGCGCTTTCTTT
j_gene: TRBJ1-4; len: 12; d_gene: -; abundance: -; v_gene: TRBV28; CDR3aa: CASTEPREKLFF; CDR3nt: TGTGCCAGCACTGAACCCCGCGAAAAACTGTTTTTT
j_gene: TRBJ2-7; len: 16; d_gene: -; abundance: -; v_gene: TRBV6-5; CDR3aa: CASSYSSGKSSYEQYF; CDR3nt: TGTGCCAGCAGTTACTCGTCAGGGAAGAGCTCCTACGAGCAGTACTTC
j_gene: TRBJ1-2; len: 17; d_gene: TRBD1; abundance: once; v_gene: TRBV6-2/TRBV6-3; CDR3aa: CASSYPSTGSEYYGYTF; CDR3nt: TGTGCCAGCAGTTATCCCTCGACAGGGTCTGAATACTATGGCTACACCTTC
j_gene: TRBJ2-3; len: 12; d_gene: -; abundance: -; v_gene: TRBV11-2; CDR3aa: CASSWAEDTQYF; CDR3nt: TGTGCCAGCAGCTGGGCTGAAGATACGCAGTATTTT
j_gene: TRBJ2-1; len: 13; d_gene: -; abundance: -; v_gene: TRBV4-1; CDR3aa: CASSQVLRNEQFF; CDR3nt: TGCGCCAGCAGCCAGGTCCTTCGGAATGAGCAGTTCTTC
j_gene: TRBJ1-5; len: 15; d_gene: -; abundance: once; v_gene: TRBV27; CDR3aa: CASSISDGGTQPQHF; CDR3nt: TGTGCCAGCAGTATCTCGGACGGGGGCACTCAGCCCCAGCATTTT
j_gene: TRBJ2-4; len: 16; d_gene: TRBD2; abundance: -; v_gene: TRBV16; CDR3aa: CASSQSGAGGANIQYF; CDR3nt: TGTGCCAGCAGCCAATCTGGTGCGGGAGGTGCAAACATTCAGTACTTC
j_gene: TRBJ1-4; len: 16; d_gene: -; abundance: -; v_gene: TRBV11-2; CDR3aa: CASSLDLPSGSEKLFF; CDR3nt: TGTGCCAGCAGCTTAGATCTCCCCTCCGGGTCTGAAAAACTGTTTTTT
j_gene: TRBJ2-2; len: 12; d_gene: -; abundance: -; v_gene: TRBV19; CDR3aa: CASSPGFGELFF; CDR3nt: TGTGCCAGTAGTCCAGGGTTCGGGGAGCTGTTTTTT
j_gene: TRBJ2-1; len: 15; d_gene: TRBD2; abundance: -; v_gene: TRBV9; CDR3aa: CASSGDGGANNEQFF; CDR3nt: TGTGCCAGCAGCGGAGACGGGGGGGCAAACAATGAGCAGTTCTTC
j_gene: TRBJ1-4; len: 16; d_gene: -; abundance: -; v_gene: TRBV5-1; CDR3aa: CASSTAGARTNEKLFF; CDR3nt: TGCGCCAGCAGCACGGCAGGGGCGCGAACTAATGAAAAACTGTTTTTT
j_gene: TRBJ2-7; len: 15; d_gene: TRBD1; abundance: -; v_gene: TRBV19; CDR3aa: CASSIAGTASYEQYF; CDR3nt: TGTGCCAGTAGTATAGCGGGGACAGCCTCCTACGAGCAGTACTTC
j_gene: TRBJ2-1; len: 14; d_gene: -; abundance: -; v_gene: TRBV19; CDR3aa: CASSIAGRVGEQFF; CDR3nt: TGTGCCAGTAGTATAGCGGGCAGGGTGGGTGAGCAGTTCTTC
j_gene: TRBJ1-2; len: 13; d_gene: TRBD1; abundance: few; v_gene: TRBV18; CDR3aa: CASSTDRGHGYTF; CDR3nt: TGTGCCAGCTCCACGGACAGGGGGCATGGCTACACCTTC
j_gene: TRBJ1-4; len: 14; d_gene: -; abundance: once; v_gene: TRBV6-5; CDR3aa: CASTKGQANEKLFF; CDR3nt: TGTGCCAGCACTAAGGGTCAAGCTAATGAAAAACTGTTTTTT
j_gene: TRBJ1-4; len: 15; d_gene: TRBD1; abundance: -; v_gene: TRBV18; CDR3aa: CASSPGQGTNEKLFF; CDR3nt: TGTGCCAGCTCACCCGGACAGGGCACTAATGAAAAACTGTTTTTT
j_gene: TRBJ1-4; len: 15; d_gene: -; abundance: -; v_gene: TRBV4-3; CDR3aa: CASSQTGFTNEKLFF; CDR3nt: TGCGCCAGCAGCCAAACAGGATTTACTAATGAAAAACTGTTTTTT
j_gene: TRBJ2-7; len: 12; d_gene: -; abundance: -; v_gene: TRBV12-3/TRBV12-4; CDR3aa: CASSFGASSKYF; CDR3nt: TGTGCCAGCAGTTTCGGGGCGTCTAGCAAGTACTTC
j_gene: TRBJ2-5; len: 14; d_gene: -; abundance: -; v_gene: TRBV10-2; CDR3aa: CASSEVSLKETQYF; CDR3nt: TGCGCCAGCAGTGAGGTCAGCCTCAAAGAGACCCAGTACTTC
j_gene: TRBJ1-6; len: 13; d_gene: TRBD1; abundance: once; v_gene: TRBV7-2; CDR3aa: CASSLQGDSPLHF; CDR3nt: TGTGCCAGCAGCTTACAGGGGGATTCACCCCTCCACTTT